This record covers a single T cell receptor beta chain. This record comes from a study of blood T cell repertoires in COVID-19. Trimming removed 5 bases from V and 6 bases from J; junction bases left unmatched: 5. Germline loops: CDR1 MNHEY, CDR2 SMNVEV (reference sequence). The CDR3 runs 13 residues. Using immunoSEQ multiplex PCR, the repertoire was profiled, and TCRdb retains in-frame clones only, with some absent. This table holds about 22,000 clones, 90% found once. What was sequenced was peripheral blood. The V gene is TRBV27, the J gene TRBJ1-2, with 8 bases lining up with TRBD1. This clonotype was obtained from a man between 65 and 80 years old with acute or convalescent COVID-19. The DNA of the CDR3 is TGTGCCAGCAGTACCGGACAGGGCCATGGCTACACCTTC. Its protein is CASSTGQGHGYTF.